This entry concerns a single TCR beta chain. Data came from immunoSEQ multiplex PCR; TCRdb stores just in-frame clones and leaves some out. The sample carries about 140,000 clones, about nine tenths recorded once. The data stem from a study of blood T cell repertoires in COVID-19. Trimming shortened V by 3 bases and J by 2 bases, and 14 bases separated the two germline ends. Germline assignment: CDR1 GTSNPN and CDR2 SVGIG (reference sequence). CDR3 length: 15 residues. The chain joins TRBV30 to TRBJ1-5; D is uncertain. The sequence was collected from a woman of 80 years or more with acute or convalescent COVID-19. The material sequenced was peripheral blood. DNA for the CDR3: TGTGCCTGGAGCGACCCGAAACGGGGCAATCAGCCCCAGCATTTT. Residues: CAWSDPKRGNQPQHF. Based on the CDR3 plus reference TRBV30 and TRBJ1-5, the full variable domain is SQTIHQWPATLVQPVGSPLSLECTVEGTSNPNLYWYRQAAGRGLQLLFYSVGIGQISSEVPQNLSASRPQDRQFILSSKKLLLSDSGFYLCAWSDPKRGNQPQHFGDGTRLSIL.